The sequence of this TCR beta chain was determined in a study of OX40 agonist ivuxolimab in advanced cancers. Study context: Hepatocellular carcinoma, melanoma, renal cell or head and neck cancer affected the dose-escalation patients. Study-level points and caveats: On average, a greater number of expanded clones characterised CD8+ T cells relative to CD4+.

V shed 4 bases and J 7 bases; nucleotides not matched to a gene: 7. Germline V gene lookup returns CDR1 SGDLS and CDR2 YYNGEE. The CDR3 consists of 14 residues. Sequenced by immunoSEQ multiplex PCR; TCRdb stores in-frame clones only, minus some. The sample contains roughly 33,000 clones, over 60% of which appear only once. Comments on this clone: What it binds is unknown.

The material was CD4+ or CD8+ T cells sorted from blood, obtained in a trial of the OX40 agonist ivuxolimab. V gene TRBV9 combines with J gene TRBJ2-1; TRBD1 matches 8 bases. The sequence came from an adult with an advanced solid tumor such as melanoma, head and neck, liver or kidney cancer. CDR3 in DNA: TGTGCCAGCAGCATACGGACAGGGTGGAATGAGCAGTTCTTC. As protein: CASSIRTGWNEQFF.